This T cell receptor beta chain was recorded in a study of Graves' ophthalmopathy and Graves' hyperthyroidism. Amplified TCR beta CDR3 regions were obtained using RNA transcripts as template. RT-PCR in the first round used HTBI primers; a second-round multiplex PCR followed. TCRdb used MiXCR to reprocess the multiplex PCR reads, holding one entry per CDR3 protein. In the table there are around 1,000,000 distinct CDR3 sequences, 35% to 45% of which are singletons. This clonotype was detected ten times or more. Germline loops: CDR1 SGHTA, CDR2 FQGNSA. This CDR3 has 13 residues. V gave up 5 bases and J gave up 10 bases, with 17 bases separating them.

Source material: peripheral blood or thyroid tissue (not recorded which). This clonotype was obtained from an adult man with Graves' hyperthyroidism. The gene calls are TRBV7-2 and TRBJ1-1, with D perhaps matching TRBD1 (5 bases). This chain's CDR3 is CASSPYSGRGAFF. In DNA form, the CDR3 reads TGTGCCAGCAGCCCCTATAGTGGTAGGGGAGCTTTCTTT.